This T cell receptor (beta chain) derives from a study of long-term antiretroviral therapy in people with HIV. Remarks on this clone: Its antigen is still unknown.

The V end was cut by 0 bases, the J end by 2 bases, with 12 bases between. Germline-derived CDR1 and CDR2 are SGDLS and YYNGEE. The CDR3 consists of 15 residues. Notes on the study in general: Across all time points, the repertoire was dominated by clones that expanded before ART.

Version v3.0 of the immunoSEQ assay ran at survey level. Assay used: immunoSEQ multiplex PCR; TCRdb lists only in-frame clones, some missing. The table has 35,000 or so clones, approximately 83% seen once. The clonotype originates from a man between 18 and 29 years old with HIV. The V gene is TRBV9, the J gene TRBJ2-7; no reliable D call. The sample in question was unsorted PBMCs, obtained 2.2 years after starting antiretroviral therapy. CDR3 coding DNA: TGTGCCAGCAGCGTAGAACAGCTACCCACCTACGAGCAGTACTTC. Its translation: CASSVEQLPTYEQYF. Full variable domain (rest looked up from reference TRBV9 and TRBJ2-7): DSGVTQTPKHLITATGQRVTLRCSPRSGDLSVYWYQQSLDQGLQFLIQYYNGEERAKGNILERFSAQQFPDLHSELNLSSLELGDSALYFCASSVEQLPTYEQYFGPGTRLTVT.